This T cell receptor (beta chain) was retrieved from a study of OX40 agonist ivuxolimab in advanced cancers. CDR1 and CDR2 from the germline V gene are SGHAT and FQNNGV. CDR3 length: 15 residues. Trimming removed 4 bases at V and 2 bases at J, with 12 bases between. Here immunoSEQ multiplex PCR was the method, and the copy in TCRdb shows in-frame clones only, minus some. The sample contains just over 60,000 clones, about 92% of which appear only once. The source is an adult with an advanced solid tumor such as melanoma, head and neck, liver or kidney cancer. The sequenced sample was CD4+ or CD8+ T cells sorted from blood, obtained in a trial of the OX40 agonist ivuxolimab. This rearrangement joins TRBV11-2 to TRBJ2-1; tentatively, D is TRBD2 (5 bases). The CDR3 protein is CASSWETIPYNEQFF. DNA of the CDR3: TGTGCCAGCAGCTGGGAGACGATCCCCTACAATGAGCAGTTCTTC.